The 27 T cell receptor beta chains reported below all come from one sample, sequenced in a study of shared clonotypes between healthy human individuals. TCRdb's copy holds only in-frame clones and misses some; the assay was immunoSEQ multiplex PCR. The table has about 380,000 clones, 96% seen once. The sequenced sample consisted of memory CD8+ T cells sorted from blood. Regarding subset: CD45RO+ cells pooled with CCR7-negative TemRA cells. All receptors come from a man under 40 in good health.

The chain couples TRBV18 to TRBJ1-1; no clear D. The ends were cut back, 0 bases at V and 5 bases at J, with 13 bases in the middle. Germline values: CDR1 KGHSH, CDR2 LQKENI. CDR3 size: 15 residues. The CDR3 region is CASSPPWVSRTEAFF. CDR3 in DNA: TGTGCCAGCTCACCACCGTGGGTTAGTCGGACTGAAGCTTTCTTT.

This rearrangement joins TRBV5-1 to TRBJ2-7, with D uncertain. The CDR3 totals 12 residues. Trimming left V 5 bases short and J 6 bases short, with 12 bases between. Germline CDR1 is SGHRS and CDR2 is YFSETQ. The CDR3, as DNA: TGCGCCAGCAGAGGGAATTCGTTCGAGCAGTACTTC. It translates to CASRGNSFEQYF.

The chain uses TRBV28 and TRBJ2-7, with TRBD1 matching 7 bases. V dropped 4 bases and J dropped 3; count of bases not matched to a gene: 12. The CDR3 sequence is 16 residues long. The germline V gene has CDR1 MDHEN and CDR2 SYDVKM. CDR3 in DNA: TGTGCCAGCAGTTCTCCCAACAGGGGTGGTAGCTACGAGCAGTACTTC. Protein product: CASSSPNRGGSYEQYF.

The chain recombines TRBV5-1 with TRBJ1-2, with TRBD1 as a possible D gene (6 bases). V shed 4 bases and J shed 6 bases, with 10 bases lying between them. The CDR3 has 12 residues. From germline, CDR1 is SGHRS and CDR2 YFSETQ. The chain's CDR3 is CASSPQGNGYTF. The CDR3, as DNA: TGCGCCAGCAGCCCACAGGGAAATGGCTACACCTTC.

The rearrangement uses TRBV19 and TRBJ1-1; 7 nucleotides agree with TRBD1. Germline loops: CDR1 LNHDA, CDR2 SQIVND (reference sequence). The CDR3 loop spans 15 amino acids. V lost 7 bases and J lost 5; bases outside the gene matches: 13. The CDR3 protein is CASNTYRGAGTEAFF. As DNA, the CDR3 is TGTGCCAGTAATACCTACAGGGGCGCGGGGACTGAAGCTTTCTTT.

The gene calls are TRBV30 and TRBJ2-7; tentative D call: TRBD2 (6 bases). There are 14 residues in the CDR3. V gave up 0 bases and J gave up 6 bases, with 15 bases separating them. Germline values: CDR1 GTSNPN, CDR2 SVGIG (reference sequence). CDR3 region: CAWSVGGTLGEQYF. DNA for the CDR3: TGTGCCTGGAGTGTGGGCGGGACCCTGGGCGAGCAGTACTTC.

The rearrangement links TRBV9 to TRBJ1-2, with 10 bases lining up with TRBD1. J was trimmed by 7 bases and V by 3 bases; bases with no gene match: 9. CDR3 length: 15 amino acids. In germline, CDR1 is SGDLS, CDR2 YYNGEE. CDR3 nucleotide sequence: TGTGCCAGCAGCGCCCGGGACAGGGGATTAGGTGGCTACACCTTC. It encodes CASSARDRGLGGYTF.

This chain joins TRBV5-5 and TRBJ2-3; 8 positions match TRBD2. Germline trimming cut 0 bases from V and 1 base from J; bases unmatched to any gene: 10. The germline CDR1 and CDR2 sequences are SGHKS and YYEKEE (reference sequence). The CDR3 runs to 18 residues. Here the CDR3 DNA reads TGTGCCAGCAGCTTGGTAGGGACTAGTGATTCTCGCACAGATACGCAGTATTTT. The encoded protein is CASSLVGTSDSRTDTQYF.

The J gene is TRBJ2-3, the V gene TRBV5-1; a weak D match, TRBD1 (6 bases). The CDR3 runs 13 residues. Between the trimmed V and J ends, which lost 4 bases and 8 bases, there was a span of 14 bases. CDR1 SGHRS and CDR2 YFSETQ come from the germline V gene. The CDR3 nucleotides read TGCGCCAGCAGCGTGGACAGTCCAACTACGCAGTATTTT. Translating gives CASSVDSPTTQYF.

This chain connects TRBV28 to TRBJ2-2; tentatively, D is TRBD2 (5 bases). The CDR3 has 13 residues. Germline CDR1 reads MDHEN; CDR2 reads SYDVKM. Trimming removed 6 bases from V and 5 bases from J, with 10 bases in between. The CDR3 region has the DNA TGTGCCAGCAGCCCCGGGGAAACCGGGGAGCTGTTTTTT. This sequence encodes CASSPGETGELFF. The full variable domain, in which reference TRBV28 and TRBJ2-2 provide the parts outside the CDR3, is DVKVTQSSRYLVKRTGEKVFLECVQDMDHENMFWYRQDPGLGLRLIYFSYDVKMKEKGDIPEGYSVSREKKERFSLILESASTNQTSMYLCASSPGETGELFFGEGSRLTVL.

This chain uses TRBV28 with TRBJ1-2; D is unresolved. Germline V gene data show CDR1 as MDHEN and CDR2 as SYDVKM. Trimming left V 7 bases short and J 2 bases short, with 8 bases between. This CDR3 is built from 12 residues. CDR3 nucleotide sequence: TGTGCCAGCAACCGGCTAAACTATGGCTACACCTTC. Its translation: CASNRLNYGYTF.

The CDR3 region is CASRQGSSYEQYF. The CDR3, as DNA: TGTGCCAGCAGGCAGGGGAGCTCCTACGAGCAGTACTTC. This chain links TRBV2 with TRBJ2-7; TRBD1 is a possible D gene (6 bases). Germline V lookup: CDR1 SNHLY, CDR2 FYNNEI. The CDR3 loop spans 13 amino acids. Trimming took 6 bases from V and 0 from J, leaving 9 bases between them. The full variable domain, its missing parts supplied by reference TRBV2 and TRBJ2-7, is EPEVTQTPSHQVTQMGQEVILRCVPISNHLYFYWYRQILGQKVEFLVSFYNNEISEKSEIFDDQFSVERPDGSNFTLKIRSTKLEDSAMYFCASRQGSSYEQYFGPGTRLTVT.

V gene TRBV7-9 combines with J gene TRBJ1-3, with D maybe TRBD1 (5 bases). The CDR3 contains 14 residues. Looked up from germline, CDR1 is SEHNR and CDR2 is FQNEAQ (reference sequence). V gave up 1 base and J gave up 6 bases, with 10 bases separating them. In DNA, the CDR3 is TGTGCCAGCAGCTTAGTGGGGACCCCAAACACCATATATTTT. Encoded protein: CASSLVGTPNTIYF.

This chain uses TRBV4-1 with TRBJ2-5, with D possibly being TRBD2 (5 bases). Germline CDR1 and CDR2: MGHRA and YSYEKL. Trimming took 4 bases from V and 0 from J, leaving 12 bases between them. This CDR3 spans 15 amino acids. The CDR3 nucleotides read TGCGCCAGCAGCCGTTCCGGGGAGTACCAAGAGACCCAGTACTTC. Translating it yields CASSRSGEYQETQYF.

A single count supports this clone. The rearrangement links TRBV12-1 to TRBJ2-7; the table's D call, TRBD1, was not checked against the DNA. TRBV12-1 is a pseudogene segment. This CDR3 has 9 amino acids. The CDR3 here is CAIQYEQYF. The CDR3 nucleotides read TGTGCCATACAATACGAGCAGTACTTC.

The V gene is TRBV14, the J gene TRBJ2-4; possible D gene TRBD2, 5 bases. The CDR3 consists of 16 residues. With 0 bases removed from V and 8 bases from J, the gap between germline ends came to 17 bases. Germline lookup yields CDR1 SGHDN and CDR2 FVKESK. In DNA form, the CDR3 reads TGTGCCAGCAGCCAAGAGATCCGGGGAGCAAAAGACATTCAGTACTTC. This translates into CASSQEIRGAKDIQYF.

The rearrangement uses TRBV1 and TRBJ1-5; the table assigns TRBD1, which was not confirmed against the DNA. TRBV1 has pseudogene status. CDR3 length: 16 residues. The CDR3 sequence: CTSSRDRGDGNQPQHF. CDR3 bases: TGCACCAGCAGCCGTGACAGGGGGGATGGCAATCAGCCCCAGCATTTT.

For the CDR3, the DNA is TGCAGCGTTAAGCTAGCGCTAACCTACAATGAGCAGTTCTTC. The encoded protein is CSVKLALTYNEQFF. This rearrangement joins TRBV29-1 to TRBJ2-1; D may be TRBD2 (6 bases). CDR1 SQVTM and CDR2 ANQGSEA come from the germline V gene. This CDR3 has 14 residues. Trimming stripped 5 bases from V and 2 bases from J, with 13 bases between.

The CDR3: CASSLTSKETQYF. The CDR3 DNA is TGCGCCAGCAGCTTGACTTCTAAAGAGACCCAGTACTTC. The chain joins TRBV5-1 to TRBJ2-5; D gene ambiguous. V was cut by 1 base and J by 3 bases, with 7 bases left in between. Germline lookup yields CDR1 SGHRS and CDR2 YFSETQ. The CDR3 runs 13 residues.

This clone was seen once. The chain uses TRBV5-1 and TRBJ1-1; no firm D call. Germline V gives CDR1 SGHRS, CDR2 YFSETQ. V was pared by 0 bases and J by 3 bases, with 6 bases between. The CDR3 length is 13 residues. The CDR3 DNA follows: TGCGCCAGCAGCTTGGAAGGACACACTGAAGCTTTCTTT. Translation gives CASSLEGHTEAFF. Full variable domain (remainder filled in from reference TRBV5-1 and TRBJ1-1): KAGVTQTPRYLIKTRGQQVTLSCSPISGHRSVSWYQQTPGQGLQFLFEYFSETQRNKGNFPGRFSGRQFSNSRSEMNVSTLELGDSALYLCASSLEGHTEAFFGQGTRLTVV.

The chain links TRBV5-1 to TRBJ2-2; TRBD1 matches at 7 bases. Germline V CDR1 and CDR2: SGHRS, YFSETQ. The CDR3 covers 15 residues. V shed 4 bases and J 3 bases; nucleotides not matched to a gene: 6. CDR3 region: CASSVNRGHTGELFF. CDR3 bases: TGCGCCAGCAGCGTCAACAGGGGTCACACCGGGGAGCTGTTTTTT.

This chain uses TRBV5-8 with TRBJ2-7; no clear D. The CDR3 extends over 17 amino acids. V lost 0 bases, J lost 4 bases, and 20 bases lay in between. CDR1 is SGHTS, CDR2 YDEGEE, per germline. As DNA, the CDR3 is TGTGCCAGCAGCTTGGTATCTCGGCCGGACCGAGTATACGAGCAGTACTTC. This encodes CASSLVSRPDRVYEQYF.

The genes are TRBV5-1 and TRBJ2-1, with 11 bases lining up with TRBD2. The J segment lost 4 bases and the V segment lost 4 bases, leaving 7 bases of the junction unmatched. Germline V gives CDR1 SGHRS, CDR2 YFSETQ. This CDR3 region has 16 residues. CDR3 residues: CASSQPGLAAYNEQFF. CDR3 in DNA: TGCGCCAGCAGCCAACCGGGACTAGCGGCTTACAATGAGCAGTTCTTC.

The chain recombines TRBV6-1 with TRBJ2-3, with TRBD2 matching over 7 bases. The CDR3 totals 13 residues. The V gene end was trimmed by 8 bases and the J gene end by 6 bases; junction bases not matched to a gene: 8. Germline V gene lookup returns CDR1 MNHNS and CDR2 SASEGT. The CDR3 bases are TGTGCCAGCGGGAGGGCCCCGTGGGATACGCAGTATTTT. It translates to CASGRAPWDTQYF.

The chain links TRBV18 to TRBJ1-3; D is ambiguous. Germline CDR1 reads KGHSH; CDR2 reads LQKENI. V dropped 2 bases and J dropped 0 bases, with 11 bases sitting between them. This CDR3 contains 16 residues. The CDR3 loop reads CASSPGPASSGNTIYF. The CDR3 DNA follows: TGTGCCAGCTCACCAGGGCCGGCCTCCTCTGGAAACACCATATATTTT.

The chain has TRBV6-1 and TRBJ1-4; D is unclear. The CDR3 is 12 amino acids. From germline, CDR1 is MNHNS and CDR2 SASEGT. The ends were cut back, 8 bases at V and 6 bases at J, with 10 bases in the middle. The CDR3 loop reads CASQPGYEKLFF. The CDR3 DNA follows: TGTGCCAGCCAACCGGGGTATGAAAAACTGTTTTTT.

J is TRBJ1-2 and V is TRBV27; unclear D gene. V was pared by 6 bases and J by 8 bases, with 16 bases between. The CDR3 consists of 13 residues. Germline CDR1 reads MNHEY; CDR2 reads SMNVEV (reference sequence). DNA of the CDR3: TGTGCCAGCAGCCTGACCTATCTGGACGGCTACACCTTC. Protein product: CASSLTYLDGYTF.